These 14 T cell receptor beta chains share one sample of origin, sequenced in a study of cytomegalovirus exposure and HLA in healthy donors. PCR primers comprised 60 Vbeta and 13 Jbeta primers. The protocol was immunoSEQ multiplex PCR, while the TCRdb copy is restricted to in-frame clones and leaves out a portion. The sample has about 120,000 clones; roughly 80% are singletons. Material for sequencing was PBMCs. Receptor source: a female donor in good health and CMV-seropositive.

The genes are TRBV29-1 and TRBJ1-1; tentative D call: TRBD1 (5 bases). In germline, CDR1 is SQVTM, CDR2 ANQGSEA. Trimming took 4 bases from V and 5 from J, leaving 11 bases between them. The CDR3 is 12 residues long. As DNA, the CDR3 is TGCAGCGTTGGGTCGGGGGTTACTGAAGCTTTCTTT. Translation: CSVGSGVTEAFF.

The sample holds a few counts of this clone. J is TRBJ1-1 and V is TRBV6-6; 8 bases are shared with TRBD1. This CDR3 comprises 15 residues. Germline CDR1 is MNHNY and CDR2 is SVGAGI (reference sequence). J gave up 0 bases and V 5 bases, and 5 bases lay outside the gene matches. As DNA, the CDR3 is TGTGCCAGCAGTAAACGGGACAGGTTGAACACTGAAGCTTTCTTT. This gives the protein CASSKRDRLNTEAFF.

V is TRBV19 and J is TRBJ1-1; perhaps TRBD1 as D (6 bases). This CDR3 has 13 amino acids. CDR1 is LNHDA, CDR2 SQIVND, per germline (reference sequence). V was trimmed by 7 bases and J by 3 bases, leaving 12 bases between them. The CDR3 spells CASTMWGHTEAFF. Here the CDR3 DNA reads TGTGCCAGTACAATGTGGGGGCACACTGAAGCTTTCTTT.

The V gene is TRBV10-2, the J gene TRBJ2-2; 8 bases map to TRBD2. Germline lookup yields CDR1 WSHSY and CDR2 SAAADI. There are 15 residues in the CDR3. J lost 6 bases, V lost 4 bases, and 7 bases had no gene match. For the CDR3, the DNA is TGCGCCAGCAGTGTTTCCGGGGGGGCGTCCGGGGAGCTGTTTTTT. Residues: CASSVSGGASGELFF.

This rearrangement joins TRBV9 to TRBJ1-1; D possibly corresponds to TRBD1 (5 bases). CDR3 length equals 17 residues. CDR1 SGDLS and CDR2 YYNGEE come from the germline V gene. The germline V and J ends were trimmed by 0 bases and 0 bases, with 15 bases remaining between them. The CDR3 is CASSVALGRGVNTEAFF. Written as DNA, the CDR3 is TGTGCCAGCAGCGTAGCCCTGGGGAGGGGCGTGAACACTGAAGCTTTCTTT.

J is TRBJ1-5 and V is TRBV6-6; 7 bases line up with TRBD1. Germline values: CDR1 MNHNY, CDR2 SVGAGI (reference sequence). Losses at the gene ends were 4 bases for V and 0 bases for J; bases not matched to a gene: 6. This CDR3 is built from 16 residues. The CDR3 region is CASSWITGDSNQPQHF. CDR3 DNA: TGTGCCAGCAGTTGGATAACAGGGGATAGCAATCAGCCCCAGCATTTT.

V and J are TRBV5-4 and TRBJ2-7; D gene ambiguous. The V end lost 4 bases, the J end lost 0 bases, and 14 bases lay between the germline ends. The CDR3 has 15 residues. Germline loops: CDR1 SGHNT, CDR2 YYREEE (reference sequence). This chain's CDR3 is CASSPGILGSYEQYF. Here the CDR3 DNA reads TGTGCCAGCAGCCCAGGAATACTTGGCTCCTACGAGCAGTACTTC.

The CDR3 is CASSSGQTNEKLFF. Written as DNA, the CDR3 is TGTGCCAGCAGTTCTGGACAGACCAATGAAAAACTGTTTTTT. V usage is TRBV6-5 and J usage is TRBJ1-4; TRBD1 might be the D (6 bases). V lost 4 bases to trimming and J lost 5 bases, with 11 bases between them. Germline CDR1 is MNHEY and CDR2 is SVGAGI. This CDR3 is built from 14 residues.

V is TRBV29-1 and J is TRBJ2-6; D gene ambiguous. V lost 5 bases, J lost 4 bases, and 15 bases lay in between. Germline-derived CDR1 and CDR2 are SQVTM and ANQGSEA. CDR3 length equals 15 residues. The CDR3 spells CSVRLIAAGANVLTF. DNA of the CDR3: TGCAGCGTTCGGTTGATAGCCGCCGGGGCCAACGTCCTGACTTTC.

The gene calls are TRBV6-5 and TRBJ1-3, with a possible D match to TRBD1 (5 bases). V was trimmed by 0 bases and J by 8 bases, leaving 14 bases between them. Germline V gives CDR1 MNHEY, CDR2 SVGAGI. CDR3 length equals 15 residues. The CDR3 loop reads CASSYSGEETYTIYF. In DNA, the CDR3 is TGTGCCAGCAGTTACTCGGGGGAGGAGACATACACCATATATTTT.

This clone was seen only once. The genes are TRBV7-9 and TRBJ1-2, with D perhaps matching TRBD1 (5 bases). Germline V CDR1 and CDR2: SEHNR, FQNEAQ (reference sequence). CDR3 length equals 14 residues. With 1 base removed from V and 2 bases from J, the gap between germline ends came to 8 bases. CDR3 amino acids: CASSLGRENYGYTF. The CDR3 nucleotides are TGTGCCAGCAGCTTAGGCAGGGAAAACTATGGCTACACCTTC.

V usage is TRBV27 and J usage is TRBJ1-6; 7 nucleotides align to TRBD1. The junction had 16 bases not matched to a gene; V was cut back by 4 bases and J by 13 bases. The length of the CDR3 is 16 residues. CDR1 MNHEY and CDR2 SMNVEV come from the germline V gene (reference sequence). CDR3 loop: CASSSPTGKRGAPLHF. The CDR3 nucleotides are TGTGCCAGCAGTTCGCCGACAGGGAAAAGGGGGGCGCCCCTCCACTTT.

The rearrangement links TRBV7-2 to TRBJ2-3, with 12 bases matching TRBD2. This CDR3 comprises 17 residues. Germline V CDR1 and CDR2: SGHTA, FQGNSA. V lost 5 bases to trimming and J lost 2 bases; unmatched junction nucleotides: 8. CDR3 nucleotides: TGTGCCAGCAGCCCTCCGGGACTAGCGGGTCTCACAGATACGCAGTATTTT. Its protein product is CASSPPGLAGLTDTQYF.

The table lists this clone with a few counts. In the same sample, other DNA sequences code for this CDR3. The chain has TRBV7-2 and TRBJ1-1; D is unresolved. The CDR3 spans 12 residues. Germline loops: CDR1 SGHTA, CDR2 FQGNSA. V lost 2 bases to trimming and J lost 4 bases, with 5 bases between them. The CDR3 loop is CASSLRGTEAFF. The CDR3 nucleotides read TGTGCCAGCAGCTTACGGGGCACTGAAGCTTTCTTT.